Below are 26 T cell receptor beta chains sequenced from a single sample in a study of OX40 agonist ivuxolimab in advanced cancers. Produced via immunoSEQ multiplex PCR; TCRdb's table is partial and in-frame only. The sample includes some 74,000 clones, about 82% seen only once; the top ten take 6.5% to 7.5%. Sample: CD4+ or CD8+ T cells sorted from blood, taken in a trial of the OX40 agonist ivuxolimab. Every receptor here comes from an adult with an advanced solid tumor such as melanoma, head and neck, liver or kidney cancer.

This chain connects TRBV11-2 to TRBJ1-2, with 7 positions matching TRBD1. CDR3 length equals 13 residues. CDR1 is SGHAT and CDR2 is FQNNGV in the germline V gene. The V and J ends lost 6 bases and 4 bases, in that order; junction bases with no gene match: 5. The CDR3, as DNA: TGTGCCAGCAGTTTTCAGGGGGTCTATGGCTACACCTTC. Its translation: CASSFQGVYGYTF.

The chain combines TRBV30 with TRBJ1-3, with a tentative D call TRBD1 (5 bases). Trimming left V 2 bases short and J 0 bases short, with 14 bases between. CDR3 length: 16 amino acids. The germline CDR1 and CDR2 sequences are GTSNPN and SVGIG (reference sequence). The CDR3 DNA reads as TGTGCCTGGAGTAGTAAGGGGCCCTTCTCTGGAAACACCATATATTTT. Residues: CAWSSKGPFSGNTIYF.

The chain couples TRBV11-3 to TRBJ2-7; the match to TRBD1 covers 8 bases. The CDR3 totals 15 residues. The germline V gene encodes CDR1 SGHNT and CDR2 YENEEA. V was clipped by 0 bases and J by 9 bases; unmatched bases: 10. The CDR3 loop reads CASSLDRGPFQGQYF. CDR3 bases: TGTGCCAGCAGCTTAGACAGGGGGCCCTTTCAGGGGCAGTACTTC.

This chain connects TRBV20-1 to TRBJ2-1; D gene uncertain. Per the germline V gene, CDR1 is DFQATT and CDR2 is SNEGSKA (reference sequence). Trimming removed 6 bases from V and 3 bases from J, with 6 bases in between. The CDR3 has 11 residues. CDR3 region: CSAPDYNEQFF. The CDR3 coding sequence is TGCAGTGCCCCAGACTACAATGAGCAGTTCTTC.

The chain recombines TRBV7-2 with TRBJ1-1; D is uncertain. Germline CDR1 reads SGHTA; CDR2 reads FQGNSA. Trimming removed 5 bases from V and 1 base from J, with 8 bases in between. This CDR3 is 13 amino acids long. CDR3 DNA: TGTGCCAGCAGCCCTAGGGAGAACACTGAAGCTTTCTTT. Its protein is CASSPRENTEAFF.

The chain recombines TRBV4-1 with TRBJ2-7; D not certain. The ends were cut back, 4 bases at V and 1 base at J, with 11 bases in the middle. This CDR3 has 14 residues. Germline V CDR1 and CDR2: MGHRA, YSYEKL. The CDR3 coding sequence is TGCGCCAGCAGCCTATTTGACCGTTCCTACGAGCAGTACTTC. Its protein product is CASSLFDRSYEQYF.

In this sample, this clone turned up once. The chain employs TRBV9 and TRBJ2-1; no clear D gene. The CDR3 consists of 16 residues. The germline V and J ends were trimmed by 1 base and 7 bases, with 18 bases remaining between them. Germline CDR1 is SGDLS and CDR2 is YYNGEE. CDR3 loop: CASSVLGPGSLNEQFF. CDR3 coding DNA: TGTGCCAGCAGCGTACTTGGCCCAGGCTCTCTAAATGAGCAGTTCTTC.

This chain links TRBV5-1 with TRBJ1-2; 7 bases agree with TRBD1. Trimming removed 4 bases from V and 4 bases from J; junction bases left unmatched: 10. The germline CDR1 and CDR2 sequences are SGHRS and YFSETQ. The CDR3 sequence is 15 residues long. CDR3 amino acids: CASSPVSGGSYGYTF. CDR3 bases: TGCGCCAGCAGCCCCGTATCAGGGGGAAGCTATGGCTACACCTTC.

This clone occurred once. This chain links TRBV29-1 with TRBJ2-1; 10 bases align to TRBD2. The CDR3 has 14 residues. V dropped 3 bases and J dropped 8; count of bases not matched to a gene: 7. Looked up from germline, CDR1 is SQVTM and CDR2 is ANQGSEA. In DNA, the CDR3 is TGCAGCGTTGACGGCAGCGGGGGGGCATATGAGCAGTTCTTC. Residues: CSVDGSGGAYEQFF.

The CDR3 protein is CASSLRPRSAGTEAFF. In DNA, the CDR3 is TGTGCCAGCAGCTTACGTCCGAGGTCTGCCGGCACTGAAGCTTTCTTT. The chain is built from TRBV7-8 and TRBJ1-1; D remains unclear. This CDR3 region has 16 residues. Per the germline V gene, CDR1 is SGHVS and CDR2 is FQNEAQ. V was clipped by 2 bases and J by 4 bases, with 17 bases between them.

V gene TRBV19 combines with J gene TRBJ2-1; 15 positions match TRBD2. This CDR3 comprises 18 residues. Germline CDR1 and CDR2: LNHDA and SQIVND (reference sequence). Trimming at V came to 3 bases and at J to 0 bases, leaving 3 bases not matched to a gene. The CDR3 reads CASSIGLAGGGSYNEQFF. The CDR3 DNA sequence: TGTGCCAGTAGTATCGGACTAGCGGGAGGGGGCTCCTACAATGAGCAGTTCTTC.

The chain's CDR3 is CASTKDAAANEKLFF. CDR3 DNA sequence: TGTGCCAGTACCAAAGATGCGGCGGCTAATGAAAAACTGTTTTTT. This sequence joins TRBV19 and TRBJ1-4; no reliable D call. The CDR3 runs 15 residues. Per the germline V gene, CDR1 is LNHDA and CDR2 is SQIVND (reference sequence). V lost 7 bases, J lost 3 bases, and 15 bases lay in between.

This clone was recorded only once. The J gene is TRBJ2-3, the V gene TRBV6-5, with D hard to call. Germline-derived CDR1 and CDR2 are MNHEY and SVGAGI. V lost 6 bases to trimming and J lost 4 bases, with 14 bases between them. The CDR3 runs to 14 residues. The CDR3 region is CASSTRVGADTQYF. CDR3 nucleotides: TGTGCCAGCAGCACAAGAGTTGGAGCAGATACGCAGTATTTT.

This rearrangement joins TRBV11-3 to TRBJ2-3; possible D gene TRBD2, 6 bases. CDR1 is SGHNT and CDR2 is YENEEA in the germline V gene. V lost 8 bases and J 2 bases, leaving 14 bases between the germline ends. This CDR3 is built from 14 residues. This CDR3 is CASGVGGDTDTQYF. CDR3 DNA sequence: TGTGCCAGCGGGGTGGGGGGTGACACAGATACGCAGTATTTT.

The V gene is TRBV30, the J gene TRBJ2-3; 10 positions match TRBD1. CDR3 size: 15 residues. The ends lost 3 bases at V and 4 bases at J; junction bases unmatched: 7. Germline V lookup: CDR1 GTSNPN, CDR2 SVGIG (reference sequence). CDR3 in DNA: TGTGCCTGGAGGCGGGAGACAGGGGGCGCAGATACGCAGTATTTT. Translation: CAWRRETGGADTQYF.

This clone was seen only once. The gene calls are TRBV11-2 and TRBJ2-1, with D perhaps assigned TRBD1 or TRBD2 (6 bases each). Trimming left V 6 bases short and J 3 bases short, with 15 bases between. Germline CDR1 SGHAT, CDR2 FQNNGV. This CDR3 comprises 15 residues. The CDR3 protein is CASRQPGANYNEQFF. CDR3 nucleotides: TGTGCCAGCAGACAACCGGGGGCTAACTACAATGAGCAGTTCTTC. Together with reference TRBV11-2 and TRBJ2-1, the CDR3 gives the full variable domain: EAGVAQSPRYKIIEKRQSVAFWCNPISGHATLYWYQQILGQGPKLLIQFQNNGVVDDSQLPKDRFSAERLKGVDSTLKIQPAKLEDSAVYLCASRQPGANYNEQFFGPGTRLTVL.

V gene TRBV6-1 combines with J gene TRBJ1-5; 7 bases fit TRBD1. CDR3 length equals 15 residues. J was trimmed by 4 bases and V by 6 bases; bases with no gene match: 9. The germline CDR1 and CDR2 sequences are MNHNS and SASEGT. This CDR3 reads CASRRGRGSNQPQHF. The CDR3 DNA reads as TGTGCCAGCAGACGTGGCAGGGGGTCAAATCAGCCCCAGCATTTT.

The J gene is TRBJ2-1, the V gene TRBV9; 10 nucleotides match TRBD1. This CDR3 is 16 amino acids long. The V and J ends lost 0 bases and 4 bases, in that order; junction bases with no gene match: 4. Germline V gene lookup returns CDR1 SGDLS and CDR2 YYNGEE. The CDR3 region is CASSVEDRGTYNEQFF. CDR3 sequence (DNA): TGTGCCAGCAGCGTAGAGGACAGGGGGACTTACAATGAGCAGTTCTTC.

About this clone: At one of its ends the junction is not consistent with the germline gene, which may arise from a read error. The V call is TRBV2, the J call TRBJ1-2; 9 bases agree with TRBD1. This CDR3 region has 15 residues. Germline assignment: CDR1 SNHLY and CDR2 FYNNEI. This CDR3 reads CASRGTGHPYYGYIF. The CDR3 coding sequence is TGTGCGAGTCGAGGGACAGGGCATCCGTACTATGGCTACATCTTC. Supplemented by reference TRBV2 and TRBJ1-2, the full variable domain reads EPEVTQTPSHQVTQMGQEVILRCVPISNHLYFYWYRQILGQKVEFLVSFYNNEISEKSEIFDDQFSVERPDGSNFTLKIRSTKLEDSAMYFCASRGTGHPYYGYIFGSGTRLTVV.

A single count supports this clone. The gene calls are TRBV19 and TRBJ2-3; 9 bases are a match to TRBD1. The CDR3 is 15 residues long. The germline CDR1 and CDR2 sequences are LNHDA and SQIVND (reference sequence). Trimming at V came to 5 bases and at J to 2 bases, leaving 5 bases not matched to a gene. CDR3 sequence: CASSFRTGDTDTQYF. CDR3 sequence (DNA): TGTGCCAGTAGTTTTCGGACAGGGGACACAGATACGCAGTATTTT.

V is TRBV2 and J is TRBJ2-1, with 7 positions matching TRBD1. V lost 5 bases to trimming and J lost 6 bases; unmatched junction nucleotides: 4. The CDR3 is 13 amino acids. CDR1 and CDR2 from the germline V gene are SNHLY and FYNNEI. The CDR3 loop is CASSSGTVNEQFF. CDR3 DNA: TGTGCCAGCAGTTCCGGGACAGTCAATGAGCAGTTCTTC.

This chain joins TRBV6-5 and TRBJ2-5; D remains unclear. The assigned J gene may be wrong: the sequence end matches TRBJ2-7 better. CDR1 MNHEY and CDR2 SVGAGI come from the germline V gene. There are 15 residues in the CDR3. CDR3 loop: CASSYSSSASYEQYF. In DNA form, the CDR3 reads TGTGCCAGCAGTTACTCTTCATCCGCGTCATACGAGCAGTACTTC.

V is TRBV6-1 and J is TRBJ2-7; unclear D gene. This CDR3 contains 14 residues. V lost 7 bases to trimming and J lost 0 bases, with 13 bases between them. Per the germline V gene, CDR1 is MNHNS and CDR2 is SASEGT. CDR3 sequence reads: CASKNTKLSYEQYF. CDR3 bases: TGTGCCAGCAAAAACACGAAGCTCTCCTACGAGCAGTACTTC.

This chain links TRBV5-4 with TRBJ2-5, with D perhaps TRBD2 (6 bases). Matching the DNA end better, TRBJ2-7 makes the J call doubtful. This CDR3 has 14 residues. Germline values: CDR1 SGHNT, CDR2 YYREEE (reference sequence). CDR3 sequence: CASSYSGRSYEQYF. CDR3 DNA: TGTGCCAGCAGCTACAGCGGGCGTTCCTACGAGCAGTACTTC.

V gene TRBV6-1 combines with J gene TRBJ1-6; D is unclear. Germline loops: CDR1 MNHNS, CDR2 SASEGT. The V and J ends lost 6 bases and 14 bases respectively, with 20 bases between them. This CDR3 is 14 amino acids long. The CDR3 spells CASRGRTEPQTLHF. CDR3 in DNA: TGTGCCAGCAGGGGGAGGACGGAGCCCCAAACCCTCCACTTT.

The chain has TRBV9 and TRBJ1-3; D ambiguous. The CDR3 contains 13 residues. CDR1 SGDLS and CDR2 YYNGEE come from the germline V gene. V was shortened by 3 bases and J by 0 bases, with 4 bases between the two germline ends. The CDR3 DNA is TGTGCCAGCAGCGCAATCTCTGGAAACACCATATATTTT. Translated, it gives CASSAISGNTIYF.